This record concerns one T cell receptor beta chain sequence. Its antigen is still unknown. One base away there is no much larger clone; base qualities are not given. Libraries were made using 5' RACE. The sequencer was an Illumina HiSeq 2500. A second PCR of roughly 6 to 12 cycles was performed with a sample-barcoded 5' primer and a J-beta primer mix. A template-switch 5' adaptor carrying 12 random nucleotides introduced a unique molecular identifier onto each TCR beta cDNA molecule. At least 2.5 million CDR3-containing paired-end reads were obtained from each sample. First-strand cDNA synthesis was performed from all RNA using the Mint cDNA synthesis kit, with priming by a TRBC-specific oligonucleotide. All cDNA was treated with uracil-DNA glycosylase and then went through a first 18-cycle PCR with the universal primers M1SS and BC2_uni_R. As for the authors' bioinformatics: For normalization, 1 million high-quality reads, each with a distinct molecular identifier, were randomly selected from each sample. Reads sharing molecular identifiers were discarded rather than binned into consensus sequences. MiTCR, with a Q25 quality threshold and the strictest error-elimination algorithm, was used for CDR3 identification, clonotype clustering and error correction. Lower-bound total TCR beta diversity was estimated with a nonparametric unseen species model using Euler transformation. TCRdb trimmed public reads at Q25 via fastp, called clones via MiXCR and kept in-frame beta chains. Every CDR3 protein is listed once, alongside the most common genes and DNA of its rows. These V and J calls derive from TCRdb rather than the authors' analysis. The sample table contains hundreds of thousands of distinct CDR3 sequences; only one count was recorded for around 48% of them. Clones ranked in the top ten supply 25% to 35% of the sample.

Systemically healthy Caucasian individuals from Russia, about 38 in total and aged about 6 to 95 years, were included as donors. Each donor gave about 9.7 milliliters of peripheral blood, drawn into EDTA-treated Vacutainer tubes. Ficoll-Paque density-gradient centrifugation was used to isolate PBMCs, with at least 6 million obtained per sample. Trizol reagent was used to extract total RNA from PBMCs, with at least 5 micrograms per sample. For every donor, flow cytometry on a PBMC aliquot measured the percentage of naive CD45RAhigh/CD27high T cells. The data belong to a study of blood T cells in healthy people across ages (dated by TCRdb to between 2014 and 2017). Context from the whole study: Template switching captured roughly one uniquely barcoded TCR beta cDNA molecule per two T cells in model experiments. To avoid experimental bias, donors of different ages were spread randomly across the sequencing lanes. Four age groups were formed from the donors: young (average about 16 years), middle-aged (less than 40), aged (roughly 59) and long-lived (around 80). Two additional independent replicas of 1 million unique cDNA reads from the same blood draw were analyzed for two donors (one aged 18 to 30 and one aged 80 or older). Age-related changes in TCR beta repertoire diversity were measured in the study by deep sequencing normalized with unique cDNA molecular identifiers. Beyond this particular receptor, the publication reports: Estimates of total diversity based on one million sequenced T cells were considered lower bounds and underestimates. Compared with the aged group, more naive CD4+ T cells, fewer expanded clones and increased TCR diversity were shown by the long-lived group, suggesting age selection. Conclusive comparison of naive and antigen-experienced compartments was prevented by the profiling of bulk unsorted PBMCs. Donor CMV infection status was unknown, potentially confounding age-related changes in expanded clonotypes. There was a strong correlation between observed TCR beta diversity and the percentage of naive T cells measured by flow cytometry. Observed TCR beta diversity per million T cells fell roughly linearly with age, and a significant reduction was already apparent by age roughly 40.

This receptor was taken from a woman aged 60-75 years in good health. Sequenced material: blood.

CDR3 protein: CASRNSGSGVEQYF. The bases read TGTGCCAGCAGAAATAGCGGGAGCGGTGTGGAGCAGTACTTC. The chain links TRBV2 with TRBJ2-7; 9 central bases correspond to TRBD2. There are 14 amino acids in the CDR3, from cysteine to phenylalanine inclusive. Of all the DNA, just the CDR3 is kept, 42 bases in frame from base 1. Clipping removes 6 bases from V and 7 bases from J, with 10 as the unmatched junction base count. Sequences SNHLY (CDR1) and FYNNEI (CDR2) are obtained from the germline V gene.